Reported below is one TCR beta chain. This record comes from a study of control samples from healthy donors and cancer patients. Sequencing used immunoSEQ multiplex PCR; TCRdb keeps in-frame clones, though not all of them. The sample holds 100,000 to 150,000 clones, 75% to 95% seen once. This clonotype was sampled from a man between 35 and 55 years old in good health. Sequenced input: blood.

CDR3 in DNA: TGTGCCAGCACCCAAGGCGCAGGGGGCACTGAAGCTTTCTTT. Protein sequence: CASTQGAGGTEAFF. The chain is built from TRBV25-1 and TRBJ1-1, with 7 bases identical to TRBD1. After removal of 7 bases from V and 4 bases from J, the junction contained 9 bases not matched to a gene. The CDR3 contains 14 residues. CDR1 and CDR2 (germline): MGHDK, SYGVNS.